This T cell receptor (beta chain) was captured by sequencing in a study of T cells in tuberculosis. Study-level information: This South African cohort compared adolescents with or without latent tuberculosis against adults with active tuberculosis. Study results and caveats: Smaller distances to GMM-specific TCRs suggested their expansion in active tuberculosis.

Time point meaning: new active TB diagnosis, blood taken before or within 7 days of starting treatment. To note about this clone: What it binds is not known.

The CDR3 covers 15 residues. Trimming removed 3 bases from V and 0 bases from J; junction bases left unmatched: 4. Germline CDR1 reads SGHVS; CDR2 reads FQNEAQ. The protocol was immunoSEQ multiplex PCR, while the TCRdb copy is restricted to in-frame clones and leaves out a portion. The table lists 25,000 to 35,000 clones, about 91% of them singletons. The source was PBMCs, collected at tuberculosis diagnosis. The source is an adult with tuberculosis. This chain uses TRBV7-8 with TRBJ2-7, with 8 bases that match TRBD2. CDR3 coding DNA: TGTGCCAGCAGCTTTACTAGCGGCTACTCCTACGAGCAGTACTTC. Protein product: CASSFTSGYSYEQYF.